This section outlines one T cell receptor beta chain sequence together with its context. The antigen it binds to is not known. No base-level quality is on record; no much larger clone is a single base apart. The immunoSEQ Assay, a bias-controlled multiplex PCR, was used to amplify TCRbeta CDR3 regions from genomic DNA. The source study handled its data this way. Nucleated cell counts per sample were estimated from amplification of reference gene primers within the assay. To quantify the absolute abundance of each unique TCRbeta CDR3 rearrangement, sequence reads were collapsed and filtered. For each sample, productive Simpson clonality was calculated as the square root of Simpson's diversity index over productive rearrangements. TCRdb took this table from immuneACCESS and kept in-frame rearrangements with V and J called. Such tables lack part of the clones; where checked against another copy, unresolved V genes explain under half of the gap, and the rest is unexplained. From that table come the V and J calls and clone size; the DNA was used to work out D and trimming. This sample gives over 35,000 clones in total; 79% of them show up just once. The ten biggest clones cover over 20% of the sample.

This sample stems from a study of blood T cell repertoires in COVID-19 (dated by TCRdb to 2020 to 2021). Context from the whole study: Collaborator samples came from the United States, Italy and Spain and covered acute and convalescent phases of COVID-19. Subjects who had been exposed to COVID-19, were actively infected with it, or had recovered from it provided the deeply sampled blood TCRbeta repertoires that made up the dataset. Where HLA class I and class II types were available, the types were taken from metadata supplied by the sample provider, not from assay-based typing. The prospective study material was composed of cDNA or gDNA derived from T cells, B-cell-depleted T cells, or PBMCs. Sample metadata almost always included a de-identified subject ID, COVID-19 status, age in years and sex. The samples were drawn from two sources: the first 160 participants of the ongoing ImmuneRACE study, and 1,200 or so subjects contributed by 6 global collaborators. A freely available public database, intended as a resource for researchers studying the immune response to SARS-CoV-2, is where the repertoires were released. Here is what the overall study found, with its caveats: The quantity of clinical and demographic metadata differed by source and by participant and was supplied without curation.

V is reduced by 0 bases and J by 1 base, leaving a spacing of 7 bases between them. Per the germline V gene, MNHEY is the CDR1 and SVGAGI is the CDR2. The CDR3 starts with the cysteine, ends with the phenylalanine, and has 16 residues. The retained sequence is limited to the CDR3, 48 bases, with the frame set at the first base. The collaborating institutions used their own protocols to collect whole blood in K2EDTA tubes. Collaborator samples were shipped for TCRbeta analysis as frozen whole blood, isolated PBMCs, or DNA extracted from either sample type. Sequenced input: peripheral blood. The rearrangement combines TRBV6-5 with TRBJ2-6; TRBD1 is perhaps the D gene, given 6 matching bases. This TCR came from a man aged 70-80 years with acute or convalescent COVID-19. The base sequence is TGTGCCAGCAGTTACTCTACAGGGTCTGGGGCCAACGTCCTGACTTTC. This sequence encodes CASSYSTGSGANVLTF.